This TCR beta chain was sequenced during a study of cytomegalovirus exposure and HLA in healthy donors. Across the study: T cells numbering about 200 million yielded around 120 million unique TCR beta sequences in an earlier analysis. Ancestry clustering placed 81% of roughly 410 genotyped donors in the Caucasian-associated cluster.

Researchers ran the PCR with 60 Vbeta and 13 Jbeta primers. The method was immunoSEQ multiplex PCR; TCRdb's version includes in-frame clones alone and lacks a portion of them. The sample shows tens of thousands of clones, and less than 15% sits with its ten largest clones. The ends were cut back, 1 base at V and 3 bases at J, with 14 bases in the middle. This CDR3 has 16 amino acids. CDR1 is LGHNA, CDR2 YNFKEQ, per germline. Sequencing used PBMCs. The sequence came from a woman under 40 in good health and CMV-seropositive. The V gene is TRBV4-2, the J gene TRBJ2-3, with unresolved D. CDR3: CASSQVSTHRTDTQYF. The CDR3, as DNA: TGTGCCAGCAGCCAAGTTTCTACGCATCGGACAGATACGCAGTATTTT.